The 26 T cell receptor beta chains below come from one sample, sequenced in a study of T cells in narcolepsy (dated by TCRdb to the late 2010s). To prepare the library, the immunoSEQ multiplex PCR assay was applied. TCRdb took over this immuneACCESS table, retaining in-frame rearrangements with V and J assigned. Such tables are incomplete; in checked studies, under half of the missing clones stem from an unresolved V gene, and the remainder is unexplained. The sample table shows about 25,000 clones, and 85% are seen once. About 1.3% of the sample comes from the top ten. The specimen sequenced was CD45RA- memory CD4+ T cells from PBMCs. The cell subset or site label corresponds to: memory T cells sorted ex vivo from peripheral blood. The receptors shown here come from a human donor with narcolepsy.

For the CDR3, the DNA is TGTGCCACCAGCTCCCCCCGGGCTAGCGGGAGGGTAAAGACCCAGTACTTC. Residues: CATSSPRASGRVKTQYF. The chain combines TRBV15 with TRBJ2-5, with 12 bases matching TRBD2. The germline CDR1 and CDR2 sequences are LNHNV and YYDKDF (reference sequence). The CDR3 contains 17 residues. The V segment lost 5 bases and the J segment 6 bases; nucleotides outside the gene matches: 13.

This rearrangement joins TRBV28 to TRBJ1-2; TRBD1 matches at 7 bases. After removal of 6 bases from V and 7 bases from J, the junction contained 11 bases not matched to a gene. This CDR3 spans 14 amino acids. CDR1 and CDR2 from the germline V gene are MDHEN and SYDVKM. The CDR3 DNA follows: TGTGCCAGCAGGGAGGGGGCTGGTGGGGGTGGCTACACCTTC. Translation gives CASREGAGGGGYTF.

This rearrangement joins TRBV30 to TRBJ2-7; D is uncertain. Germline V lookup: CDR1 GTSNPN, CDR2 SVGIG (reference sequence). The V end lost 2 bases, the J end lost 1 base, and 18 bases lay between the germline ends. The CDR3 is 16 residues long. CDR3 in DNA: TGTGCCTGGAGTCCCTCTCGGGTCTTCGGGTCCTACGAGCAGTACTTC. Translated, it gives CAWSPSRVFGSYEQYF.

This chain connects TRBV5-1 to TRBJ2-3, with 7 positions matching TRBD2. Germline CDR1 and CDR2: SGHRS and YFSETQ. V trimming: 2 bases; J trimming: 4 bases; junction bases outside the gene matches: 1. This CDR3 contains 13 residues. The CDR3 here is CASSLTSADTQYF. The CDR3 coding sequence is TGCGCCAGCAGCTTAACTAGCGCAGATACGCAGTATTTT.

This chain's CDR3 is CASRGGATNTGELFF. Written as DNA, the CDR3 is TGTGCCAGCAGAGGGGGGGCTACGAACACCGGGGAGCTGTTTTTT. The V call is TRBV2, the J call TRBJ2-2; D is perhaps TRBD2 (7 bases). In germline, CDR1 is SNHLY, CDR2 FYNNEI. Trimming shortened V by 6 bases and J by 0 bases, and 11 bases separated the two germline ends. This CDR3 has 15 residues.

This clone was counted only a few times. The gene calls are TRBV19 and TRBJ2-1, with TRBD1 matching 9 bases. The CDR3 runs 16 residues. Germline CDR1 and CDR2: LNHDA and SQIVND (reference sequence). Trimming at V came to 3 bases and at J to 7 bases, leaving 10 bases not matched to a gene. The chain's CDR3 is CASSILQGASRNEQFF. CDR3 coding DNA: TGTGCCAGTAGTATCCTACAGGGGGCATCAAGAAATGAGCAGTTCTTC.

V and J are TRBV11-2 and TRBJ2-1, with unresolved D. Trimming took off 6 bases at V and 2 bases at J, with 5 bases between the two ends. This CDR3 comprises 12 residues. The germline CDR1 and CDR2 sequences are SGHAT and FQNNGV. The CDR3 DNA is TGTGCCAGCAGTCTAACCTACAATGAGCAGTTCTTC. Translated: CASSLTYNEQFF.

The chain employs TRBV18 and TRBJ1-6; a possible D gene is TRBD1 (5 bases). The CDR3 sequence is 15 residues long. V dropped 1 base and J dropped 1 base, with 5 bases sitting between them. In germline, CDR1 is KGHSH, CDR2 LQKENI. DNA for the CDR3: TGTGCCAGCTCACCACAGGGGTCCTATAATTCACCCCTCCACTTT. The encoded protein is CASSPQGSYNSPLHF.

The CDR3 spells CASSPSTGGTPEAFF. CDR3 DNA: TGTGCCAGCAGCCCCTCGACAGGGGGGACCCCTGAAGCTTTCTTT. This chain joins TRBV7-9 and TRBJ1-1, with 9 bases fitting TRBD1. CDR3 length equals 15 residues. J gave up 6 bases and V 5 bases, and 10 bases lay outside the gene matches. Germline V gene sequence: CDR1 SEHNR, CDR2 FQNEAQ (reference sequence).

This chain links TRBV15 with TRBJ2-7; maybe TRBD1 (6 bases). Trimming cost V 4 bases and J 2 bases, with 21 bases left between them. There are 17 residues in the CDR3. Germline V gene sequence: CDR1 LNHNV, CDR2 YYDKDF (reference sequence). The CDR3 spells CATSKLPRQVGPYEQYF. The CDR3 bases are TGTGCCACCAGCAAACTGCCCCGACAGGTGGGACCCTACGAGCAGTACTTC.

J is TRBJ1-4 and V is TRBV19, with 9 bases aligning to TRBD1. There are 16 residues in the CDR3. Germline CDR1 reads LNHDA; CDR2 reads SQIVND (reference sequence). Trimming cost V 5 bases and J 5 bases; bases outside gene matches: 9. The CDR3: CASSLLPGQGNEKLFF. CDR3 bases: TGTGCCAGTAGTCTGTTACCGGGACAGGGAAATGAAAAACTGTTTTTT.

This chain connects TRBV28 to TRBJ2-5; weak D call: TRBD2 (5 bases). The closer fit of TRBJ2-7 to the DNA end suggests the J call may be wrong. Germline loops: CDR1 MDHEN, CDR2 SYDVKM. CDR3 length equals 12 residues. CDR3 amino acids: CASSIRTAEQYF. The CDR3 DNA sequence: TGTGCCAGCAGTATCCGGACTGCCGAGCAGTACTTC.

This chain uses TRBV12-5 with TRBJ1-1, with 7 bases matching TRBD1. Germline values: CDR1 LGHNT, CDR2 FRNRAP. The CDR3 contains 12 residues. Trimming removed 2 bases from V and 8 bases from J; junction bases left unmatched: 2. The CDR3, as DNA: TGTGCTAGTGGTTTGACCAGGGGGGAAGCTTTCTTT. It specifies CASGLTRGEAFF. Variable domain in full (rest from reference TRBV12-5 and TRBJ1-1): DARVTQTPRHKVTEMGQEVTMRCQPILGHNTVFWYRQTMMQGLELLAYFRNRAPLDDSGMPKDRFSAEMPDATLATLKIQPSEPRDSAVYFCASGLTRGEAFFGQGTRLTVV.

This chain connects TRBV5-1 to TRBJ2-6; TRBD2 aligns across 12 bases. The CDR3 spans 18 residues. Germline loops: CDR1 SGHRS, CDR2 YFSETQ. V lost 4 bases to trimming and J lost 0 bases; unmatched junction nucleotides: 5. CDR3 amino acids: CASSHRTSGNSGANVLTF. The CDR3 DNA sequence: TGCGCCAGCAGCCATAGGACTAGCGGGAACTCTGGGGCCAACGTCCTGACTTTC.

The rearrangement uses TRBV15 and TRBJ2-6; TRBD1 matches 7 bases. The CDR3 is 17 residues long. Trimming took 5 bases from V and 4 from J; bases not matched to a gene: 11. Germline V lookup: CDR1 LNHNV, CDR2 YYDKDF (reference sequence). The CDR3, as DNA: TGTGCCACCAGCTCCGTACAGGGGATCTCAGGGGCCAACGTCCTGACTTTC. It is translated as CATSSVQGISGANVLTF.

The V call is TRBV5-1, the J call TRBJ2-3, with a weak D call TRBD2 (6 bases). V was shortened by 0 bases and J by 1 base, with 12 bases between the two germline ends. The CDR3 is 16 residues long. Per the germline V gene, CDR1 is SGHRS and CDR2 is YFSETQ. This CDR3 is CASSLGGTGGTDTQYF. The CDR3 region has the DNA TGCGCCAGCAGCTTGGGAGGGACGGGGGGCACAGATACGCAGTATTTT.

CDR3 sequence reads: CASSQDLHGAGEDTQYF. In DNA, the CDR3 is TGTGCCAGCAGCCAAGATTTGCACGGCGCGGGAGAAGATACGCAGTATTTT. The J gene is TRBJ2-3, the V gene TRBV14, with 7 bases fitting TRBD2. Trimming at V came to 0 bases and at J to 5 bases, leaving 11 bases not matched to a gene. CDR1 SGHDN and CDR2 FVKESK come from the germline V gene. CDR3 length equals 17 residues.

This chain links TRBV7-6 with TRBJ2-1, with D perhaps matching TRBD2 (7 bases). This CDR3 is built from 16 residues. V dropped 6 bases and J dropped 4 bases, with 19 bases sitting between them. Germline V CDR1 and CDR2: SGHVS, FNYEAQ. The CDR3, as DNA: TGTGCCAGCAGTCCCTCTGGGGGAGGGGGTTACAATGAGCAGTTCTTC. Protein sequence: CASSPSGGGGYNEQFF.

V gene TRBV19 combines with J gene TRBJ2-6; D not resolved. Deletions cut 8 bases from V and 0 bases from J, with 5 bases between. Germline V CDR1 and CDR2: LNHDA, SQIVND (reference sequence). The CDR3 runs to 13 residues. The CDR3 DNA reads TGTGCCAGTTCTTTCTCTGGGGCCAACGTCCTGACTTTC. It is translated as CASSFSGANVLTF.

This clone was observed a few times. The J gene is TRBJ2-2, the V gene TRBV5-6, with TRBD1 matching 9 bases. The junction had 6 bases not matched to a gene; V was cut back by 0 bases and J by 9 bases. From germline, CDR1 is SGHDT and CDR2 YYEEEE. The CDR3 covers 15 residues. CDR3 nucleotide sequence: TGTGCCAGCAGCTTGGCCGGGACAGGGTTCCGGGAGCTGTTTTTT. This sequence encodes CASSLAGTGFRELFF.

This chain joins TRBV5-1 and TRBJ2-1; 15 bases are shared with TRBD2. The V gene end was trimmed by 3 bases and the J gene end by 10 bases; junction bases not matched to a gene: 8. CDR3 length: 16 amino acids. CDR1 is SGHRS, CDR2 YFSETQ, per germline. The CDR3 region has the DNA TGCGCCAGCAGCTACAATTCAGGGACTAGCGGGAGGGAGCAGTTCTTC. Protein product: CASSYNSGTSGREQFF.

The chain joins TRBV4-1 to TRBJ1-1; perhaps TRBD1 as D (6 bases). Trimming pared 1 base from V and 0 bases from J, leaving 9 bases between. This CDR3 comprises 15 residues. Germline CDR1 reads MGHRA; CDR2 reads YSYEKL. CDR3 residues: CASSQVQGVNTEAFF. The CDR3 DNA follows: TGCGCCAGCAGCCAAGTACAGGGTGTGAACACTGAAGCTTTCTTT.

The chain joins TRBV7-2 to TRBJ2-7, with D uncertain. V lost 4 bases and J lost 3, with 13 bases in between. Germline V CDR1 and CDR2: SGHTA, FQGNSA. The CDR3 is made up of 14 amino acids. CDR3 protein: CASSSWAPNYEQYF. CDR3 nucleotide sequence: TGTGCCAGCAGCTCCTGGGCACCCAACTACGAGCAGTACTTC.

The rearrangement uses TRBV9 and TRBJ2-5; 7 positions match TRBD2. After removal of 2 bases from V and 5 bases from J, the junction contained 9 bases not matched to a gene. Germline V gene data show CDR1 as SGDLS and CDR2 as YYNGEE. The CDR3 totals 15 residues. The CDR3 here is CASSVAGDPEETQYF. The CDR3 coding sequence is TGTGCCAGCAGCGTCGCGGGGGACCCCGAGGAGACCCAGTACTTC.

This clone has just a few counts. This sequence joins TRBV19 and TRBJ2-1; 16 nucleotides match TRBD2. This CDR3 has 16 amino acids. CDR1 and CDR2 from the germline V gene are LNHDA and SQIVND (reference sequence). After removal of 8 bases from V and 6 bases from J, the junction contained 7 bases not matched to a gene. The CDR3 DNA follows: TGTGCCAGTGACGGGACTAGCGGGAGGGGGTTCAATGAGCAGTTCTTC. Translated: CASDGTSGRGFNEQFF.

This chain joins TRBV29-1 and TRBJ2-7; 8 bases are shared with TRBD2. The CDR3 is 19 amino acids. V was pared by 2 bases and J by 2 bases, with 20 bases of the junction left unmatched. The germline gives CDR1 SQVTM, CDR2 ANQGSEA. The CDR3 DNA reads TGCAGCGTTGAATCCTCAAGTGGCAAACAGGGACTAGTCCCCTACGAGCAGTACTTC. Translating gives CSVESSSGKQGLVPYEQYF.